The T cell receptor beta chain described here comes from a study of OX40 agonist ivuxolimab in advanced cancers. Study-wide background: Patients received ivuxolimab, an agonistic anti-OX40 (CD134) antibody. Participants averaged roughly 60 years of age (range about 23 to 80) and were about 85% male.

Blood sampling took place at baseline, cycle 4 day 1, and cycle 7 day 1. The germline V and J ends were trimmed by 2 bases and 5 bases, with 9 bases remaining between them. Germline-derived CDR1 and CDR2 are MNHEY and SVGAGI. This CDR3 has 13 residues. Method: immunoSEQ multiplex PCR; TCRdb's copy keeps in-frame clones and lacks some. The table records fewer than 130,000 clones, over 85% of them present only once. The genes are TRBV6-5 and TRBJ1-1; possibly TRBD1 for D (5 bases). The sequence derives from an adult with an advanced solid tumor such as melanoma, head and neck, liver or kidney cancer. This specimen was CD4+ or CD8+ T cells sorted from blood, taken in a trial of the OX40 agonist ivuxolimab. This CDR3 is CASSYRGATEAFF. The CDR3 DNA follows: TGTGCCAGCAGTTACAGGGGTGCAACTGAAGCTTTCTTT.